The present entry profiles one T cell receptor beta chain with its context. This clone's antigen is unknown. Base quality data are lacking; no much larger clone is found one base away. The data derive from a study of blood T cell repertoires in COVID-19 (TCRdb year 2020). Turning to the overall study: Collaborator samples came from the United States, Italy and Spain and covered acute and convalescent phases of COVID-19. The prospective study material was composed of cDNA or gDNA derived from T cells, B-cell-depleted T cells, or PBMCs. The dataset comprised deeply sampled blood TCRbeta repertoires from subjects exposed to, actively infected with, or recovered from COVID-19. The repertoires were made available in a free public database intended to serve as a resource for research on the immune response to SARS-CoV-2. Samples came from the ongoing ImmuneRACE study (first 160 participants) plus 1,254 subjects from 6 global collaborators. The sample metadata nearly always contained a de-identified subject ID, COVID-19 status, age in years and sex. HLA class I and class II types, where available, came from metadata supplied by the sample provider rather than from assay-based typing.

From the germline V gene (reference sequence), CDR1 is SEHNR and CDR2 is FQNEAQ. The CDR3 spans 16 residues, from the cysteine through the phenylalanine. Just the 48-base CDR3 DNA is kept, in frame starting at base 1. V and J are truncated by 2 bases and 1 base respectively, leaving an intervening sequence of 14 bases. Results the study describes overall, beyond this receptor: How much clinical and demographic metadata was included differed by source and by participant, and the metadata was provided uncurated.

Collaborating institutions collected whole blood in K2EDTA tubes following their own protocols. Collaborator samples were shipped for TCRbeta analysis as frozen whole blood, isolated PBMCs, or DNA extracted from either sample type. The immunoSEQ Assay, a bias-controlled multiplex PCR, was used to amplify TCRbeta CDR3 regions from genomic DNA. Per the authors' processing: Nucleated cell counts per sample were estimated from amplification of reference gene primers within the assay. Sequence reads were collapsed and filtered to measure the absolute abundance of every unique TCRbeta CDR3 rearrangement. For each sample, productive Simpson clonality was calculated as the square root of Simpson's diversity index across productive rearrangements. Entries here come from immuneACCESS through TCRdb and include only in-frame sequences with V and J called. Some clones fail to appear in such tables; in the studies checked, an unresolved V gene covers under half of the shortfall, and the cause of the remainder is unknown. Clonal size and the V and J genes are those of that table, whereas D and trimming came from the DNA. The sample table records 120,000 or so clones; approximately 90% of these occur just once. 6.5% to 9% of the sample rests with the top ten.

The rearrangement joined TRBV7-9 to TRBJ1-1; the D gene cannot be resolved reliably. Sequencing was performed on peripheral blood. The TCR comes from a man aged 45 to 65 with acute or convalescent COVID-19. Here is the DNA: TGTGCCAGCAGCTTATCATTCGGGGAGGCGAACACTGAAGCTTTCTTT. Its protein reads: CASSLSFGEANTEAFF.